This T cell receptor (beta chain) was documented in a study of shared clonotypes between healthy human individuals. Notes on the study in general: Sharing across four donors was highest in naive CD4 (approximately 5%) and lowest in memory CD8 (approximately 0.4%). Investigators expected sequencing depth to affect clonotype sharing among donors.

Naive CD8 cells, CD45RO-negative and positively selected for CCR7, excluded terminally differentiated effector memory CD45RA+ cells. All donors qualified as healthy HIV-negative adults and had experienced no recent acute infections or vaccinations. Per the germline V gene, CDR1 is LNHNV and CDR2 is YYDKDF (reference sequence). With V trimmed by 5 bases and J by 2 bases, 6 bases remained unmatched. The CDR3 sequence is 14 residues long. Notes on this clone: Its specificity is unknown.

The method was immunoSEQ multiplex PCR; TCRdb's version includes in-frame clones alone and lacks a portion of them. The profile covers 2 million to 2.5 million clones, with about 94% appearing a single time and 1% to 1.3% taken by the ten largest. V and J are TRBV15 and TRBJ2-7; 7 nucleotides line up with TRBD1. Sample: naive CD8+ T cells sorted from blood. This clonotype was sampled from a man between 18 and 35 years old in good health. The CDR3 region is CATSGPGGPYEQYF. DNA for the CDR3: TGTGCCACCAGCGGCCCAGGGGGACCCTACGAGCAGTACTTC.